This T cell receptor (beta chain) was captured in a study of T-cell memory formation after mild COVID-19. Turning to the study itself: Across donors, TCR clusters were largely donor specific. General study findings and limits: Clones that contracted from day 15 to 85 had balanced CD4/CD8; later expanders were CD4+ biased.

A single record per CDR3 protein comes from TCRdb applying MiXCR to the 5' RACE reads. Among some 64,000 distinct CDR3 sequences listed, about 10% were seen once. The table lists this clonotype with many counts. Its antigen is undetermined. CDR1 DFQATT and CDR2 SNEGSKA come from the germline V gene (reference sequence). V lost 4 bases to trimming and J lost 8 bases, with 19 bases between them. CDR3 length equals 14 residues. The TCR was taken from a man younger than 30 who had mild COVID-19 (a few samples of this study predate the infection). Cell type and time point are not known. The gene calls are TRBV20-1 and TRBJ2-3; TRBD2 might be the D (6 bases). The sample was PBMCs or a T cell subset sorted from them (not recorded which). DNA for the CDR3: TGCAGTGCTACTCCGGGGCTCCTGGGGGGTACGCAGTATTTT. It encodes CSATPGLLGGTQYF.